The entry below gives a single TCR beta chain sequence along with its context. Its target is unknown. The CDR3 runs 15 residues. Germline V gives CDR1 LNHDA, CDR2 SQIVND (reference sequence). Between the trimmed V and J ends, which lost 7 bases and 0 bases, there was a span of 14 bases. cDNA prepared by RNA extraction and subsequent reverse transcription served as the template for sequencing. Generated by immunoSEQ multiplex PCR, the TCRdb table keeps only in-frame clones and is missing some. The sample lists 10,000 to 15,000 clones, about 65% occurring once. Sample treatment: oral pan-JAK inhibitor, 5-10 mg twice daily. Alopecia areata patients gave lesional scalp punch biopsies and peripheral blood samples. These data originate in a study of CD8+ T cells in alopecia areata. Background on the study: Oral tofacitinib (5 to 10 mg twice daily) was administered to treated patients. Findings of the study overall: Scalp sample sequencing also detects resident alphabeta T cells of normal skin. In scalp and blood, many expanded lesional clones persisted during tofacitinib. Scalp clonality, together with expanded CD8+ clones among the top 100, fell significantly with tofacitinib.

The source is a human donor with alopecia areata. Sequenced material: skin, taken at week 4, from a patient treated with tofacitinib. The V call is TRBV19, the J call TRBJ2-3; D possibly corresponds to TRBD2 (6 bases). The DNA of the CDR3 is TGTGCCAGTACCTCGAGGGACTCTAGCACAGATACGCAGTATTTT. It codes for CASTSRDSSTDTQYF.